This T cell receptor (beta chain) came from a study of CD8+ T cells in alopecia areata. The CDR3 consists of 15 residues. V was cut by 6 bases and J by 0 bases, with 12 bases left in between. CDR1 and CDR2 from the germline V gene are SGHTA and FQGTGA. Extraction of RNA preceded its reverse transcription into cDNA, which served as the sequencing template. Only in-frame clones appear in the TCRdb table, and some are missing; sequencing was by immunoSEQ multiplex PCR. The sample lists about 180,000 clones, less than 75% seen once, with approximately 10% in the top ten. The rearrangement uses TRBV7-3 and TRBJ2-1, with D possibly being TRBD1 (6 bases). The source is a human donor with alopecia areata. The source material was CD8+ T cells sorted from blood, sampled at week 0. CDR3 protein: CASRETGSSYNEQFF. The CDR3 DNA reads TGTGCCAGCAGGGAAACAGGGAGCTCCTACAATGAGCAGTTCTTC.